This TCR beta chain was identified in a study of blood T cell repertoires in COVID-19 (dated by TCRdb to about 2020). At the level of the whole study: The collaborator samples originated in the United States, Italy and Spain and spanned the acute and convalescent phases of COVID-19. The material from the prospective study consisted of cDNA or gDNA derived from T cells, B-cell-depleted T cells, or PBMCs. Subjects who had been exposed to COVID-19, were actively infected with it, or had recovered from it provided the deeply sampled blood TCRbeta repertoires that made up the dataset. A freely available public database, intended as a resource for researchers studying the immune response to SARS-CoV-2, is where the repertoires were released. The samples were drawn from the first 160 participants of the ongoing ImmuneRACE study and from some 1,300 subjects provided by 6 global collaborators. The sample metadata nearly always contained a de-identified subject ID, COVID-19 status, age in years and sex. HLA class I and class II types, where available, came from metadata supplied by the sample provider rather than from assay-based typing.

Each collaborating institution followed its own protocols to collect whole blood in K2EDTA tubes. For TCRbeta analysis, collaborator samples were shipped as frozen whole blood, as isolated PBMCs, or as DNA extracted from either sample type. CDR1 and CDR2, looked up from the germline V gene (reference sequence), are LNHDA and SQIVND. Including cysteine and phenylalanine, the CDR3 has 15 amino acids. Kept here is only the CDR3 DNA, which spans 45 bases and is read in frame from base 1. V ends up 3 bases short and J 5 bases short, with an unmatched junction base count of 7. In the case of this clone: The antigen this receptor binds is unknown. Base qualities are not recorded, but no much larger clone differs from it by a single base.

The immunoSEQ Assay, a bias-controlled multiplex PCR, was used to amplify TCRbeta CDR3 regions from genomic DNA. The study's processing was this. Nucleated cell counts per sample were estimated from amplification of reference gene primers within the assay. To quantify the absolute abundance of each unique TCRbeta CDR3 rearrangement, sequence reads were collapsed and filtered. For each sample, productive Simpson clonality was calculated by taking the square root of Simpson's diversity index across productive rearrangements. This immuneACCESS table, as held by TCRdb, lists in-frame sequences with V and J called but not all clones. Of the missing ones, under half trace to an unresolved V gene in checked studies; the others have no known cause. V, J and clone size are those of that table, while D and trimming were read from the DNA. The sample profile shows 90,000 to 150,000 clones; roughly 88% of them were found once. Of the sample, nearly 0.9% falls within the top ten clones.

What the research found in general, with its limitations: The quantity of clinical and demographic metadata differed by source and by participant and was supplied without curation.

Recombination joined TRBV19 with TRBJ1-5; 7 junctional bases match TRBD1. The sample taken for sequencing was peripheral blood. This clonotype was obtained from a woman aged 45-59 years with active or convalescent COVID-19. The DNA sequence follows: TGTGCCAGTAGTATGGGGGCAGGGGGATATCAGCCCCAGCATTTT. Translated, this is CASSMGAGGYQPQHF.